This TCR beta chain derives from a study of T cells of healthy individuals. TCRdb reprocessed the 5' RACE reads via MiXCR and lists one record per CDR3 protein. The sample holds about 100,000 distinct CDR3 sequences; 17% are singletons and the top ten take roughly 6.2%. CDR3 length: 14 residues. Germline CDR1 is SGHVS and CDR2 is FNYEAQ. Trimming took 7 bases from V and 7 from J; bases not matched to a gene: 10. The TCR originated in a human donor in good health. V gene TRBV7-6 combines with J gene TRBJ2-1; 7 nucleotides agree with TRBD2. CDR3 nucleotide sequence: TGTGCCAGCATCGCCAGCGGGAACTCTAATGAGCAGTTCTTC. Protein product: CASIASGNSNEQFF.